This T cell receptor (beta chain) is from a study of OX40 agonist ivuxolimab in advanced cancers. Study background: Head and neck, renal cell, melanoma or hepatocellular carcinoma were the cancers that dose-escalation patients had. Of the patients, three showed partial responses, one with hepatocellular carcinoma and two with cutaneous melanoma.

The study's findings and limits: More expanded clones were found, on average, in CD8+ than in CD4+ T cells.

Profiling relied on immunoSEQ multiplex PCR, and the TCRdb table lists in-frame clones only, not all of them. The table records some 130,000 clones, around 89% of them present only once. Remarks on this clone: The antigen remains undetermined.

This CDR3 contains 14 residues. V lost 2 bases, J lost 6 bases, and 5 bases stayed unmatched. Per germline, CDR1 SGHRS and CDR2 YFSETQ. A history of autoimmune disease or systemic immunosuppression excluded patients. The source was CD4+ or CD8+ T cells sorted from blood, collected in a trial of the OX40 agonist ivuxolimab. The clonotype comes from an adult with an advanced solid tumor such as melanoma, head and neck, liver or kidney cancer. The V and J genes are TRBV5-1 and TRBJ1-2; 9 bases match TRBD1. The DNA of the CDR3 is TGCGCCAGCAGCTTTACAGGGGGCGAAGATGGCTACACCTTC. Its translation is CASSFTGGEDGYTF.